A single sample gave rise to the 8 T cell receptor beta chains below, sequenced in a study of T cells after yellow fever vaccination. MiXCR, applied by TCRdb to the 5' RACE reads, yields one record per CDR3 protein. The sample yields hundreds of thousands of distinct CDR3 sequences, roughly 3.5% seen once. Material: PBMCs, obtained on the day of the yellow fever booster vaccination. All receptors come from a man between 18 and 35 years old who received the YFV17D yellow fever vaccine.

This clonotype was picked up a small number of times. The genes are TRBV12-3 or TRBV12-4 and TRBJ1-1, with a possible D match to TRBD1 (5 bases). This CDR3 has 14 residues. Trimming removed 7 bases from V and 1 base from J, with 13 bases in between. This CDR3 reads CASTPGHGNTEAFF. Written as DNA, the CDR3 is TGTGCCAGCACCCCAGGGCACGGGAACACTGAAGCTTTCTTT.

CDR3 protein: CASSSPVAAQETQYF. The CDR3 nucleotides are TGTGCCAGCAGTTCACCCGTGGCGGCCCAAGAGACCCAGTACTTC. The chain carries TRBV28 and TRBJ2-5; D unclear. The CDR3 contains 15 residues. V shed 4 bases and J shed 1 base, with 13 bases lying between them. Germline assignment: CDR1 MDHEN and CDR2 SYDVKM.

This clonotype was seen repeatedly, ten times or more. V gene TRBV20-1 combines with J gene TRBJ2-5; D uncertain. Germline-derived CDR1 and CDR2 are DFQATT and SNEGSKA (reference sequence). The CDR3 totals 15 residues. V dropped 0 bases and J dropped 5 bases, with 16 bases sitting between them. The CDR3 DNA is TGCAGTGCTAGAGATCTGTCCCCCGCATCGGAGACCCAGTACTTC. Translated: CSARDLSPASETQYF.

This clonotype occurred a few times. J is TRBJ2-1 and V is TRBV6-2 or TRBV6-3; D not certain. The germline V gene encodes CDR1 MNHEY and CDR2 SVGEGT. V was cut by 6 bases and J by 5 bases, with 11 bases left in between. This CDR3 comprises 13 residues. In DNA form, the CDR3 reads TGTGCCAGCAGCCCCTTCTCGAACAATGAGCAGTTCTTC. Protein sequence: CASSPFSNNEQFF.

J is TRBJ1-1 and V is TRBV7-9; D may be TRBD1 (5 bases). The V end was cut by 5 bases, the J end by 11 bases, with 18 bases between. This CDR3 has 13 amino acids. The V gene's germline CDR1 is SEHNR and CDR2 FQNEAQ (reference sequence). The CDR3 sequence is CASSPRDASPAFF. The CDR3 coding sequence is TGTGCCAGCAGCCCCCGGGACGCCAGTCCGGCTTTCTTT.

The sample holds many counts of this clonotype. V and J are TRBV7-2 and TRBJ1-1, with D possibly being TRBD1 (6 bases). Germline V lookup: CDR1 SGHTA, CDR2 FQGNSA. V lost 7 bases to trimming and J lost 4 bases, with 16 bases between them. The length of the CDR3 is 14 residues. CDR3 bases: TGTGCCAGCATCCTACAGGGCTCGAGCACTGAAGCTTTCTTT. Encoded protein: CASILQGSSTEAFF.

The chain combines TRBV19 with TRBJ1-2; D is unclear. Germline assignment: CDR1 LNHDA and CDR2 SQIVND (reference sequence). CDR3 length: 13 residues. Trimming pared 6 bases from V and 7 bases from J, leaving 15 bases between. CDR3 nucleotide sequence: TGTGCCAGTAGGGCGGAAAAAGTAGGTGGCTACACCTTC. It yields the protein CASRAEKVGGYTF.

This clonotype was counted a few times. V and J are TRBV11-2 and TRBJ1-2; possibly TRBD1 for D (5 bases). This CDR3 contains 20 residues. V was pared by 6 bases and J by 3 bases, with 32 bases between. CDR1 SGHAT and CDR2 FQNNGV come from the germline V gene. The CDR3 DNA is TGTGCCAGCAGTTCGACTCCCGAAATCACAGGAGCCCCGACATACTATGGCTACACCTTC. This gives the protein CASSSTPEITGAPTYYGYTF. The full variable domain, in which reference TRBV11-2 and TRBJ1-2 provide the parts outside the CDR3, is EAGVAQSPRYKIIEKRQSVAFWCNPISGHATLYWYQQILGQGPKLLIQFQNNGVVDDSQLPKDRFSAERLKGVDSTLKIQPAKLEDSAVYLCASSSTPEITGAPTYYGYTFGSGTRLTVV.